The clone carrying this T cell receptor (beta chain) was seen many times. V lost 0 bases, J lost 1 base, and 5 bases stayed unmatched. Germline assignment: CDR1 MNHEY and CDR2 SVGAGI. CDR3 length: 18 amino acids. TCRdb ran MiXCR on the RT-PCR reads and lists one entry per CDR3 protein. The table has about 680,000 distinct CDR3 sequences, approximately 15% seen once. J is TRBJ2-2 and V is TRBV6-5; 10 bases line up with TRBD2. The sequenced sample was memory CD4+ T cells from blood. This clonotype originated in a female donor in good health, serving as a healthy control. The CDR3 bases are TGTGCCAGCAGTTACTCGGTACTAGCGGGGATGAACACCGGGGAGCTGTTTTTT. As protein: CASSYSVLAGMNTGELFF.